Described below is a single T cell receptor (beta chain) sequence and its context. Its antigen is still unknown. TCRdb redid the calling of the reads with MiXCR, one entry per CDR3 protein. The table lists hundreds of thousands of distinct CDR3 sequences, roughly a third of them singletons. The germline V gene encodes CDR1 LNHNV and CDR2 YYDKDF (reference sequence). V was clipped by 4 bases and J by 9 bases, with 16 bases between them. This CDR3 is built from 15 residues. This record comes from a study of T cell repertoires in cytomegalovirus infection. Looking at the study overall: The authors used CMV epitopes that were HLA-C-restricted (recently identified) and HLA-B-restricted (well studied). It can be stated that public TCR beta signatures indicated CMV infection as well as a matching HLA type.

Study findings and constraints: The response measured ex vivo was dominated by TCR beta clonotypes (HLA-C-restricted and CMV-specific). CMV carriers with the relevant HLA were identified by cumulative public TCR beta family frequency.

The source of this sequence is a human donor in good health (CMV status not recorded). Some clones in this sample may be carry-over from other donors' samples. The V call is TRBV15, the J call TRBJ1-6; no firm D call. Sample: cultured PBMCs, taken from culture after CMV antigen stimulation. CDR3 residues: CATSNERLRTSPLHF. The CDR3 coding sequence is TGTGCCACCAGCAACGAGAGGTTAAGAACTTCACCCCTCCACTTT.